This TCR beta chain was sequenced for a study of regulatory T cells in long-lasting Graves disease. This clonotype was counted ten times or more. V was shortened by 0 bases and J by 3 bases, with 13 bases between the two germline ends. Looked up from germline, CDR1 is SGHNT and CDR2 is YYREEE (reference sequence). The CDR3 totals 15 residues. The TCR beta library used iRepertoire HTBI primers with Arm-PCR amplification of CDR3. TCRdb reprocessed the multiplex PCR reads with MiXCR, giving one entry per CDR3 protein. The sample shows approximately 470,000 distinct CDR3 sequences, 15% to 20% of them seen only once. Time point reported: newly diagnosed GD, antithyroid drugs for less than 3 months. The authors made the TCR library using RNA they extracted from PBMCs. Another study also made use of these data, one on T cells in Graves' hyperthyroidism and ophthalmopathy.

This receptor was identified in a man aged 40-50 years with Graves disease. Here the sequenced sample was peripheral blood mononuclear cells (PBMCs), taken at new diagnosis, from a patient treated with antithyroid drugs. The chain is built from TRBV5-4 and TRBJ2-7; possible D gene TRBD1, 6 bases. The CDR3 DNA reads TGTGCCAGCAGCTTGGGGGGGCCAGCGAACTACGAGCAGTACTTC. Amino acid sequence: CASSLGGPANYEQYF.